This TCR beta chain was documented in a study of T cells in Graves' hyperthyroidism and ophthalmopathy. Amplification of TCR beta CDR3 regions used RNA as the template. TCR CDR3 regions were first amplified by RT-PCR with HTBI primers. MiXCR, applied by TCRdb to the multiplex PCR reads, yields one record per CDR3 protein. This table has under 750,000 distinct CDR3 sequences, approximately 19% appearing once. V was cut by 1 base and J by 4 bases, with 23 bases left in between. CDR1 and CDR2 (germline): SGHRS, YFSETQ. The CDR3 totals 18 residues. Turning to this clonotype: This clone may be a read error of a much larger clone one base away.

The source of this sequence is a woman aged 45-65 years with Graves' hyperthyroidism that later progressed to Graves' ophthalmopathy. This chain joins TRBV5-1 and TRBJ1-2; no firm D call. Material for sequencing was blood. As DNA, the CDR3 is TGCGCCAGCAGCTTGACCTCGGGCGGACCCGGAGGGAGCTATGGCTACACCTTC. It encodes CASSLTSGGPGGSYGYTF.